The sequence of this TCR beta chain was determined in a study of molecular identifiers for immune sequencing clone quantification. The study's findings and limits: Among effectors, clones above 20 RNA copies held over 98% of molecules; among naive cells, under 1%. Investigators reportedly could detect spiked Jurkat TCR RNA from one cell among some 940,000 naive cells.

In germline, CDR1 is SGHAT, CDR2 FQNNGV. The CDR3 is made up of 15 amino acids. The J segment lost 5 bases and the V segment lost 3 bases, leaving 7 bases of the junction unmatched. TCR libraries were built in bulk with a published protocol and specific TCR primers. TCRdb called the PCR reads again in MiXCR, with one record for every CDR3 protein. The data show under 650,000 distinct CDR3 sequences, with about 20% seen just once and 0.85% to 0.9% held by the top ten. As to this clonotype: The antigen is undetermined.

Sequencing input: naive CD8+ T cells from blood, with Jurkat cell RNA spiked in. Subset meaning: FACS-sorted CD8+CD4-CCR7+CD45RA+ naive T cells. This receptor was identified in a human donor in good health. Some libraries in this study had Jurkat cell RNA spiked in. J is TRBJ2-5 and V is TRBV11-2; 9 bases are shared with TRBD2. The CDR3 DNA reads as TGTGCCAGCAGCTTTCCCGGGACTAGCAAGGAGACCCAGTACTTC. Amino acids: CASSFPGTSKETQYF.